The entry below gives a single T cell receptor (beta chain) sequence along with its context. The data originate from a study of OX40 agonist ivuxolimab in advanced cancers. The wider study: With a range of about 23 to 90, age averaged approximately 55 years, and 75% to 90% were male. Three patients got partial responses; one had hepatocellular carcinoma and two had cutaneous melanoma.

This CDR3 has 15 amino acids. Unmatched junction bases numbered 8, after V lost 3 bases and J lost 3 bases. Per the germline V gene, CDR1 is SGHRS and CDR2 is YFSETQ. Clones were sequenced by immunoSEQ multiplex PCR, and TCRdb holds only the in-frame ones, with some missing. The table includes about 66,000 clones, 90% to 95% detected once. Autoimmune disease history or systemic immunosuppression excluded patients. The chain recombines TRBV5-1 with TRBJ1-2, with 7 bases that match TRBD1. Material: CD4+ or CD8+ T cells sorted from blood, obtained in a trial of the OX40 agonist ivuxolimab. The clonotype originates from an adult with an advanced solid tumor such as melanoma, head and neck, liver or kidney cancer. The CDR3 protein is CASSWNGDRDYGYTF. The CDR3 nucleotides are TGCGCCAGCAGCTGGAACGGAGACAGGGACTATGGCTACACCTTC.